Listed here are 23 T cell receptor beta chains from one sample, sequenced in a study of PD-1 blockade in mismatch repair-deficient tumors. Repertoires were generated with immunoSEQ multiplex PCR, while TCRdb's copy carries only in-frame clones and drops some. The repertoire holds around 16,000 clones, with approximately 84% as singletons. The sample in question was PBMCs, obtained 4 weeks after starting pembrolizumab. These receptor sequences come from an adult with mismatch repair-deficient cancer.

This rearrangement joins TRBV25-1 to TRBJ1-1; weak D call: TRBD1 (6 bases). There are 15 residues in the CDR3. The germline V and J ends were trimmed by 3 bases and 3 bases, with 14 bases remaining between them. CDR1 is MGHDK, CDR2 SYGVNS, per germline. The CDR3: CASSDSGRGDTEAFF. The CDR3 bases are TGTGCCAGCAGTGATTCAGGGAGGGGGGACACTGAAGCTTTCTTT.

The chain recombines TRBV9 with TRBJ1-3; D is unclear. Germline lookup yields CDR1 SGDLS and CDR2 YYNGEE. The V and J ends lost 0 bases and 0 bases respectively, with 10 bases between them. The CDR3 is 16 amino acids. The CDR3 DNA reads TGTGCCAGCAGCGTAGCTTCCAGGATCTCTGGAAACACCATATATTTT. It yields the protein CASSVASRISGNTIYF. Full variable domain (rest looked up from reference TRBV9 and TRBJ1-3): DSGVTQTPKHLITATGQRVTLRCSPRSGDLSVYWYQQSLDQGLQFLIQYYNGEERAKGNILERFSAQQFPDLHSELNLSSLELGDSALYFCASSVASRISGNTIYFGEGSWLTVV.

The V and J genes are TRBV30 and TRBJ1-1; D possibly corresponds to TRBD1 (5 bases). V dropped 0 bases and J dropped 6 bases, with 11 bases sitting between them. From germline, CDR1 is GTSNPN and CDR2 SVGIG (reference sequence). CDR3 length: 13 residues. This CDR3 reads CAWSVQRGAEAFF. The CDR3 DNA sequence: TGTGCCTGGAGTGTACAAAGGGGCGCTGAAGCTTTCTTT.

J is TRBJ2-3 and V is TRBV6-5; 7 nucleotides match TRBD1. Per the germline V gene, CDR1 is MNHEY and CDR2 is SVGAGI. V was clipped by 6 bases and J by 2 bases; unmatched bases: 8. CDR3 length equals 15 residues. DNA for the CDR3: TGTGCCAGCAGCCTCGACAGGGCCGACACAGATACGCAGTATTTT. It codes for CASSLDRADTDTQYF.

This chain's CDR3 is CAWRAGTSPLEQYF. CDR3 bases: TGTGCCTGGAGGGCCGGGACTAGCCCTCTCGAGCAGTACTTC. The chain recombines TRBV30 with TRBJ2-7, with 9 bases aligning to TRBD2. V was pared by 3 bases and J by 6 bases, with 9 bases of the junction left unmatched. CDR3 length: 14 amino acids. Germline V gives CDR1 GTSNPN, CDR2 SVGIG (reference sequence).

V usage is TRBV7-7 and J usage is TRBJ2-7; 9 nucleotides match TRBD1. CDR1 is SSHAT, CDR2 FNYEAQ, per germline (reference sequence). Trimming took 5 bases from V and 2 from J; bases not matched to a gene: 13. This CDR3 has 17 residues. In DNA, the CDR3 is TGTGCCAGCAGCAAACCTACAGGGGGCCCTAGGCCCTACGAGCAGTACTTC. Amino acids: CASSKPTGGPRPYEQYF.

The chain is built from TRBV18 and TRBJ2-5, with 9 bases lining up with TRBD2. Per the germline V gene, CDR1 is KGHSH and CDR2 is LQKENI. Trimming removed 3 bases from V and 3 bases from J; junction bases left unmatched: 5. The CDR3 totals 15 residues. The CDR3 is CASSPLSGSEETQYF. DNA for the CDR3: TGTGCCAGCTCACCGCTTAGCGGGAGTGAAGAGACCCAGTACTTC.

The CDR3 here is CASSLMGQALERANVLTF. In nucleotides, the CDR3 is TGTGCCAGCAGTTTAATGGGACAGGCCCTTGAGAGGGCCAACGTCCTGACTTTC. The V call is TRBV28, the J call TRBJ2-6; 8 bases map to TRBD1. CDR3 length: 18 amino acids. V shed 2 bases, J shed 5 bases, and the junction held 11 bases outside the gene matches. Per germline, CDR1 MDHEN and CDR2 SYDVKM.

CDR3 bases: TGTGCCAGCAGTTTCGCCCCGGGGAATGAGCAGTTCTTC. Translating gives CASSFAPGNEQFF. The rearrangement links TRBV28 to TRBJ2-1; weak D call: TRBD2 (5 bases). This CDR3 contains 13 residues. Trimming left V 3 bases short and J 7 bases short, with 10 bases between. Germline V lookup: CDR1 MDHEN, CDR2 SYDVKM.

The gene calls are TRBV2 and TRBJ2-3; maybe TRBD2 (5 bases). The germline V gene encodes CDR1 SNHLY and CDR2 FYNNEI. V was shortened by 3 bases and J by 3 bases, with 7 bases between the two germline ends. The CDR3 covers 13 residues. The CDR3 spells CASSEGATDTQYF. For the CDR3, the DNA is TGTGCCAGCAGTGAGGGAGCGACAGATACGCAGTATTTT.

This sequence joins TRBV2 and TRBJ1-5; D may be TRBD1 (6 bases). The germline V gene encodes CDR1 SNHLY and CDR2 FYNNEI. The CDR3 has 14 residues. The V and J ends lost 5 bases and 1 base respectively, with 9 bases between them. The CDR3 sequence: CASSWTESNQPQHF. CDR3 DNA: TGTGCCAGCAGTTGGACAGAAAGCAATCAGCCCCAGCATTTT.

The genes are TRBV5-1 and TRBJ2-3; 8 positions agree with TRBD2. From germline, CDR1 is SGHRS and CDR2 YFSETQ. V trimming: 4 bases; J trimming: 5 bases; junction bases outside the gene matches: 6. This CDR3 is built from 14 residues. CDR3 bases: TGCGCCAGCAGCCCGGGAGGGCCGGGAGATACGCAGTATTTT. Its protein product is CASSPGGPGDTQYF.

This sequence joins TRBV28 and TRBJ2-1; 7 bases are a match to TRBD1. V trimming: 7 bases; J trimming: 7 bases; junction bases outside the gene matches: 16. CDR1 is MDHEN and CDR2 is SYDVKM in the germline V gene. CDR3 size: 16 residues. Here the CDR3 DNA reads TGTGCCAGCAATAAGCTAGGACAGGATGGTAAAAATGAGCAGTTCTTC. It is translated as CASNKLGQDGKNEQFF.

This clone was detected only a few times. This rearrangement joins TRBV10-1 to TRBJ2-7, with D perhaps matching TRBD2 (6 bases). Between the trimmed V and J ends, which lost 7 bases and 4 bases, there was a span of 23 bases. The CDR3 extends over 16 amino acids. Germline CDR1 WNHNN, CDR2 SYGVQD (reference sequence). This CDR3 reads CASNTGPIRERYEQYF. CDR3 nucleotide sequence: TGCGCCAGCAACACGGGTCCCATCCGGGAGAGGTACGAGCAGTACTTC.

The rearrangement links TRBV7-6 to TRBJ2-3, with TRBD2 matching over 9 bases. Per germline, CDR1 SGHVS and CDR2 FNYEAQ. The trim removed 1 base at V and 3 bases at J, leaving 2 bases unmatched. The CDR3 loop spans 15 amino acids. Written as DNA, the CDR3 is TGTGCCAGCAGCTTAGGTGCGGGAGGGACAGATACGCAGTATTTT. It is translated as CASSLGAGGTDTQYF.

As to this clone: The sample has other DNA sequences that encode this CDR3 too. The chain has TRBV30 and TRBJ1-5, with D tentatively TRBD1 (5 bases). The CDR3 covers 13 residues. Germline V gene lookup returns CDR1 GTSNPN and CDR2 SVGIG (reference sequence). Deletions cut 0 bases from V and 5 bases from J, with 8 bases between. The chain's CDR3 is CAWSVDSDQPQHF. The CDR3 DNA sequence: TGTGCCTGGAGTGTCGACAGTGATCAGCCCCAGCATTTT.

This chain joins TRBV28 and TRBJ1-5, with a weak D call TRBD1 (5 bases). In germline, CDR1 is MDHEN, CDR2 SYDVKM. The V and J ends lost 3 bases and 7 bases respectively, with 10 bases between them. This CDR3 is built from 13 residues. CDR3 sequence reads: CASSLQGVQPQHF. The CDR3 DNA is TGTGCCAGCAGTTTGCAAGGGGTCCAGCCCCAGCATTTT. Drawing the rest from reference TRBV28 and TRBJ1-5, the complete variable domain is DVKVTQSSRYLVKRTGEKVFLECVQDMDHENMFWYRQDPGLGLRLIYFSYDVKMKEKGDIPEGYSVSREKKERFSLILESASTNQTSMYLCASSLQGVQPQHFGDGTRLSIL.

The V and J genes are TRBV7-2 and TRBJ1-5; D is undetermined. Germline CDR1 and CDR2: SGHTA and FQGNSA. The CDR3 is 14 amino acids. V was clipped by 1 base and J by 2 bases, with 6 bases between them. The CDR3 is CASSLVQGNQPQHF. The CDR3, as DNA: TGTGCCAGCAGCTTAGTACAAGGCAATCAGCCCCAGCATTTT.

The J gene is TRBJ1-2, the V gene TRBV28; TRBD1 is a possible D gene (5 bases). The CDR3 is 13 residues long. The germline V gene encodes CDR1 MDHEN and CDR2 SYDVKM. Trimming shortened V by 5 bases and J by 5 bases, and 12 bases separated the two germline ends. CDR3 amino acids: CASSPGLIYGYTF. The CDR3 bases are TGTGCCAGCAGTCCGGGACTCATTTATGGCTACACCTTC.

The rearrangement joins TRBV15 to TRBJ2-5; D is possibly TRBD2 (5 bases). V lost 2 bases and J 5 bases, leaving 18 bases between the germline ends. This CDR3 is 16 amino acids long. Germline V lookup: CDR1 LNHNV, CDR2 YYDKDF (reference sequence). CDR3 loop: CATSRLMGDGWETQYF. CDR3 sequence (DNA): TGTGCCACCAGCAGACTCATGGGAGATGGATGGGAGACCCAGTACTTC.

The genes are TRBV7-9 and TRBJ2-1, with a tentative D call TRBD2 (6 bases). V was shortened by 8 bases and J by 0 bases, with 8 bases between the two germline ends. The CDR3 has 13 amino acids. The germline CDR1 and CDR2 sequences are SEHNR and FQNEAQ (reference sequence). The CDR3 DNA sequence: TGTGCCAGCTTAGCGGACTCCTACAATGAGCAGTTCTTC. Protein product: CASLADSYNEQFF.

In its sample, this clone was seen a few times. The V and J genes are TRBV27 and TRBJ2-7; 9 bases are shared with TRBD1. CDR1 is MNHEY and CDR2 is SMNVEV in the germline V gene (reference sequence). This CDR3 is built from 13 residues. V was pared by 5 bases and J by 3 bases, with 2 bases of the junction left unmatched. CDR3 residues: CASSVDRGYEQYF. DNA for the CDR3: TGTGCCAGCAGTGTGGACAGGGGCTACGAGCAGTACTTC.

The chain employs TRBV28 and TRBJ1-4; 9 nucleotides align to TRBD1. Germline assignment: CDR1 MDHEN and CDR2 SYDVKM. This CDR3 is 17 amino acids long. Trimming at V came to 2 bases and at J to 4 bases, leaving 8 bases not matched to a gene. The CDR3 here is CASSLLIGQGYNEKLFF. For the CDR3, the DNA is TGTGCCAGCAGTTTACTAATCGGACAGGGGTATAATGAAAAACTGTTTTTT.